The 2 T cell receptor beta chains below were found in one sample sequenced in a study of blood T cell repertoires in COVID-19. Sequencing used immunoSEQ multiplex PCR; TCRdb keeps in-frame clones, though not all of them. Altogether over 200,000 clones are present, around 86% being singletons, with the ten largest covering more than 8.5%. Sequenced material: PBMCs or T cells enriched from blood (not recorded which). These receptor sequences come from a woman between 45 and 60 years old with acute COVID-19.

CDR3 DNA sequence: TGCGCCAGCAGCTCCCGGGGGGGCGGGAGTTTGGATACGCAGTATTTT. This sequence encodes CASSSRGGGSLDTQYF. This rearrangement joins TRBV5-1 to TRBJ2-3; TRBD2 agrees at 8 bases. Germline CDR1 and CDR2: SGHRS and YFSETQ. V was clipped by 3 bases and J by 6 bases; unmatched bases: 12. The CDR3 is 16 amino acids. Drawing the rest from reference TRBV5-1 and TRBJ2-3, the complete variable domain is KAGVTQTPRYLIKTRGQQVTLSCSPISGHRSVSWYQQTPGQGLQFLFEYFSETQRNKGNFPGRFSGRQFSNSRSEMNVSTLELGDSALYLCASSSRGGGSLDTQYFGPGTRLTVL.

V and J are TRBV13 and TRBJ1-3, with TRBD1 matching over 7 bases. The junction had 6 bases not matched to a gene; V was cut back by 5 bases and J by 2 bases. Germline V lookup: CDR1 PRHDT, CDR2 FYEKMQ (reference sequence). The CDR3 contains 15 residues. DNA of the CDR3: TGTGCCAGCAGCGCGAACAGGGGAACTGGAAACACCATATATTTT. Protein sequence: CASSANRGTGNTIYF.